These 22 T cell receptor beta chains share one sample of origin, sequenced in a study of blood T cell repertoires in COVID-19. Profiled with immunoSEQ multiplex PCR; TCRdb holds only in-frame clones, not every one. This table holds approximately 320,000 clones, just under 90% found once. Input material: peripheral blood. These receptor sequences come from a woman aged 25 to 39 with COVID-19, enrolled during active disease.

This chain uses TRBV27 with TRBJ2-2; no reliable D call. The CDR3 length is 15 residues. Germline V lookup: CDR1 MNHEY, CDR2 SMNVEV (reference sequence). Trimming pared 5 bases from V and 1 base from J, leaving 11 bases between. The CDR3 nucleotides are TGTGCCAGCAGTAAAGACTTCTTGAACACCGGGGAGCTGTTTTTT. Its protein is CASSKDFLNTGELFF.

The chain combines TRBV2 with TRBJ2-5, with D possibly matching TRBD1 (5 bases). Germline-derived CDR1 and CDR2 are SNHLY and FYNNEI. This CDR3 contains 16 residues. V was trimmed by 6 bases and J by 1 base, leaving 18 bases between them. Written as DNA, the CDR3 is TGTGCCAGCAGCCCCCCGGTTGGGGCCCTCCAAGAGACCCAGTACTTC. The encoded protein is CASSPPVGALQETQYF.

Remarks on this clone: Other nucleotide sequences from this sample produce the same CDR3. The genes are TRBV6-5 and TRBJ1-1, with 8 bases identical to TRBD1. CDR3 length equals 14 residues. From germline, CDR1 is MNHEY and CDR2 SVGAGI. J gave up 6 bases and V 2 bases, and 5 bases lay outside the gene matches. The CDR3 DNA sequence: TGTGCCAGCAGTTACACAGGACAGGGAGCTGAAGCTTTCTTT. This gives the protein CASSYTGQGAEAFF.

The rearrangement uses TRBV7-9 and TRBJ1-1; 7 positions agree with TRBD1. V lost 11 bases, J lost 0 bases, and 6 bases stayed unmatched. CDR1 is SEHNR and CDR2 is FQNEAQ in the germline V gene (reference sequence). The CDR3 contains 13 residues. CDR3 loop: CAVSGQVNTEAFF. CDR3 nucleotides: TGTGCCGTATCCGGACAGGTGAACACTGAAGCTTTCTTT.

The chain recombines TRBV30 with TRBJ2-5, with D possibly TRBD2 on 5 matching bases. V lost 1 base and J 5 bases, leaving 17 bases between the germline ends. Germline CDR1 GTSNPN, CDR2 SVGIG (reference sequence). The CDR3 consists of 15 residues. This CDR3 reads CAWSEGALSGETQYF. In DNA, the CDR3 is TGTGCCTGGAGTGAGGGAGCGCTTAGTGGGGAGACCCAGTACTTC.

The chain recombines TRBV5-1 with TRBJ1-4; the match to TRBD1 covers 7 bases. Germline loops: CDR1 SGHRS, CDR2 YFSETQ. Trimming cost V 1 base and J 8 bases; bases outside gene matches: 5. This CDR3 is 14 amino acids long. CDR3 DNA sequence: TGCGCCAGCAGCTTGAGGCAGGGGGGCGAAAAACTGTTTTTT. This translates into CASSLRQGGEKLFF. The entire variable domain, with the rest obtained from reference TRBV5-1 and TRBJ1-4, is as follows: KAGVTQTPRYLIKTRGQQVTLSCSPISGHRSVSWYQQTPGQGLQFLFEYFSETQRNKGNFPGRFSGRQFSNSRSEMNVSTLELGDSALYLCASSLRQGGEKLFFGSGTQLSVL.

The V and J genes are TRBV5-1 and TRBJ2-7; 10 bases agree with TRBD2. With V trimmed by 4 bases and J by 1 base, 8 bases remained unmatched. The CDR3 totals 16 residues. Germline values: CDR1 SGHRS, CDR2 YFSETQ. The CDR3 coding sequence is TGCGCCAGCAGCCGCCTTGTAGCGGGGGGTTCCTACGAGCAGTACTTC. Its translation is CASSRLVAGGSYEQYF. The full variable domain, rest sourced from reference TRBV5-1 and TRBJ2-7, is KAGVTQTPRYLIKTRGQQVTLSCSPISGHRSVSWYQQTPGQGLQFLFEYFSETQRNKGNFPGRFSGRQFSNSRSEMNVSTLELGDSALYLCASSRLVAGGSYEQYFGPGTRLTVT.

The chain uses TRBV6-1 and TRBJ1-1, with D hard to call. Germline-derived CDR1 and CDR2 are MNHNS and SASEGT. Trimming removed 0 bases from V and 1 base from J, with 9 bases in between. CDR3 length: 15 residues. Here the CDR3 DNA reads TGTGCCAGCAGTGAAGCCGGGATTCCGAACACTGAAGCTTTCTTT. It encodes CASSEAGIPNTEAFF.

This sequence joins TRBV18 and TRBJ2-7; D may be TRBD1 (6 bases). V was cut by 4 bases and J by 3 bases, with 10 bases left in between. Germline V gene data show CDR1 as KGHSH and CDR2 as LQKENI. The CDR3 length is 13 residues. This CDR3 reads CASSRDTRYEQYF. The CDR3 DNA reads as TGTGCCAGCTCACGGGACACGCGCTACGAGCAGTACTTC.

Note on this clone: Other DNA sequences in this specimen translate into the identical CDR3. J is TRBJ1-1 and V is TRBV5-1; D gene unclear. CDR3 length: 13 amino acids. The V and J ends lost 0 bases and 1 base respectively, with 4 bases between them. CDR1 and CDR2 from the germline V gene are SGHRS and YFSETQ. The CDR3 DNA reads as TGCGCCAGCAGCTTGGTGGCGAACACTGAAGCTTTCTTT. Protein sequence: CASSLVANTEAFF.

The genes are TRBV9 and TRBJ1-5, with 10 bases aligning to TRBD1. The CDR3 runs 16 residues. The J segment lost 3 bases and the V segment lost 3 bases, leaving 6 bases of the junction unmatched. Germline CDR1 SGDLS, CDR2 YYNGEE. CDR3 loop: CASSGDRGLDNQPQHF. As DNA, the CDR3 is TGTGCCAGCAGCGGCGACAGGGGGCTGGACAATCAGCCCCAGCATTTT.

V gene TRBV7-9 combines with J gene TRBJ1-1; 8 nucleotides line up with TRBD1. The CDR3 has 15 amino acids. V shed 1 base, J shed 10 bases, and the junction held 11 bases outside the gene matches. CDR1 is SEHNR, CDR2 FQNEAQ, per germline (reference sequence). CDR3 region: CASSLVGQGPFGAFF. CDR3 coding DNA: TGTGCCAGCAGCTTAGTTGGACAGGGTCCCTTCGGAGCTTTCTTT.

The chain has TRBV6-5 and TRBJ1-2; tentatively, D is TRBD1 (6 bases). The CDR3 length is 15 residues. The V end was cut by 2 bases, the J end by 2 bases, with 12 bases between. Germline V lookup: CDR1 MNHEY, CDR2 SVGAGI. The CDR3 is CASSYGTGWNYGYTF. The CDR3 DNA is TGTGCCAGCAGTTACGGAACAGGGTGGAACTATGGCTACACCTTC.

J is TRBJ1-6 and V is TRBV6-1; 9 bases are shared with TRBD1. The CDR3 covers 15 residues. V was pared by 3 bases and J by 11 bases, with 8 bases of the junction left unmatched. The germline V gene encodes CDR1 MNHNS and CDR2 SASEGT. The CDR3 nucleotides are TGTGCCAGCAGTGAGTTCGGGACAGGGACCCCACCCCTCCACTTT. Its translation: CASSEFGTGTPPLHF.

V gene TRBV10-3 combines with J gene TRBJ1-3; D not resolved. This CDR3 contains 12 residues. The germline CDR1 and CDR2 sequences are ENHRY and SYGVKD. The V end was cut by 9 bases, the J end by 0 bases, with 6 bases between. The CDR3 nucleotides read TGTGCCATGGCCTCCTCTGGAAACACCATATATTTT. This gives the protein CAMASSGNTIYF.

The chain is built from TRBV2 and TRBJ2-7; D possibly corresponds to TRBD1 (6 bases). This CDR3 has 14 residues. Germline assignment: CDR1 SNHLY and CDR2 FYNNEI. Trimming removed 11 bases from V and 1 base from J, with 18 bases in between. CDR3 coding DNA: TGTGCCGGGGGCCAGGGGATCTTGTCCTACGAGCAGTACTTC. Encoded protein: CAGGQGILSYEQYF. The entire variable domain, with the rest obtained from reference TRBV2 and TRBJ2-7, is as follows: EPEVTQTPSHQVTQMGQEVILRCVPISNHLYFYWYRQILGQKVEFLVSFYNNEISEKSEIFDDQFSVERPDGSNFTLKIRSTKLEDSAMYFCAGGQGILSYEQYFGPGTRLTVT.

The V call is TRBV2, the J call TRBJ2-6, with D perhaps TRBD1 (5 bases). V shed 5 bases and J shed 4 bases, with 15 bases lying between them. The length of the CDR3 is 16 residues. From germline, CDR1 is SNHLY and CDR2 FYNNEI. This chain's CDR3 is CASSSRGSRGANVLTF. The CDR3 DNA sequence: TGTGCCAGCAGTTCAAGGGGTTCACGCGGGGCCAACGTCCTGACTTTC.

The gene calls are TRBV12-2 and TRBJ2-1; whether TRBD2, the table's D call, matches the DNA was not checked. TRBV12-2 is marked as a pseudogene. This CDR3 spans 16 amino acids. This CDR3 reads CASRLAPSGGGDEQFF. The CDR3 DNA reads as TGTGCAAGTCGCTTAGCCCCCAGCGGGGGAGGGGATGAGCAGTTCTTC.

The rearrangement joins TRBV7-2 to TRBJ2-5, with 11 bases that match TRBD2. This CDR3 has 16 amino acids. V lost 3 bases to trimming and J lost 7 bases; unmatched junction nucleotides: 10. The V gene's germline CDR1 is SGHTA and CDR2 FQGNSA. CDR3 residues: CASSFLAGGFQGTQYF. CDR3 in DNA: TGTGCCAGCAGCTTCCTAGCGGGGGGCTTCCAGGGGACCCAGTACTTC.

The V call is TRBV7-2, the J call TRBJ2-7, with 9 bases that match TRBD2. The ends lost 5 bases at V and 3 bases at J; junction bases unmatched: 11. The CDR3 spans 16 residues. The germline V gene has CDR1 SGHTA and CDR2 FQGNSA. Written as DNA, the CDR3 is TGTGCCAGCAGCCCATCTCTAGCGGGGACAATCTACGAGCAGTACTTC. It translates to CASSPSLAGTIYEQYF.

This chain connects TRBV14 to TRBJ2-1; TRBD1 is a possible D gene (5 bases). CDR3 length equals 14 residues. CDR1 and CDR2 from the germline V gene are SGHDN and FVKESK. V was shortened by 5 bases and J by 3 bases, with 11 bases between the two germline ends. The CDR3 sequence: CASSYGTGYNEQFF. Here the CDR3 DNA reads TGTGCCAGCAGCTACGGCACAGGCTACAATGAGCAGTTCTTC.

The chain employs TRBV7-9 and TRBJ1-4, with TRBD1 as a possible D gene (6 bases). The germline V and J ends were trimmed by 0 bases and 8 bases, with 10 bases remaining between them. CDR1 is SEHNR, CDR2 FQNEAQ, per germline (reference sequence). The CDR3 loop spans 14 amino acids. CDR3 loop: CASSLAWTVEKLFF. The CDR3 nucleotides are TGTGCCAGCAGCTTAGCATGGACAGTCGAAAAACTGTTTTTT. Variable domain in full (rest from reference TRBV7-9 and TRBJ1-4): DTGVSQNPRHKITKRGQNVTFRCDPISEHNRLYWYRQTLGQGPEFLTYFQNEAQLEKSRLLSDRFSAERPKGSFSTLEIQRTEQGDSAMYLCASSLAWTVEKLFFGSGTQLSVL.